The following is a T cell receptor (beta chain) sequence with its context. Its antigen remains unknown. This entry is derived from a study of T cells in narcolepsy. The study, taken as a whole, reports: Comparing one patient's CSF and blood CD4+ clonotypes highlighted HCRT- and TRIB2-specific autoreactive clonotypes. Reportedly, autoreactive clonotypes were serially detected in patients' blood but not controls'.

Clones were read by immunoSEQ multiplex PCR, and TCRdb kept only the in-frame ones, dropping some. The sample shows 34,000 or so clones, approximately 79% of them seen only once. The sample was memory (CD45RA-) CD4+ T cells from blood. The TCR comes from a human donor in good health.

The CDR3 DNA reads TGCGCCAGCAGCCCCGACAAGGGCACATCACTCGGGGGGCACAATGAGCAGTTCTTC. This sequence encodes CASSPDKGTSLGGHNEQFF. The chain combines TRBV5-1 with TRBJ2-1; perhaps TRBD2 as D (7 bases). The CDR3 has 19 amino acids. V lost 4 bases to trimming and J lost 5 bases, with 28 bases between them. The germline gives CDR1 SGHRS, CDR2 YFSETQ.